This T cell receptor beta chain was retrieved from a study of blood T cell repertoires in COVID-19. Overall study: Sources were T cells, B-cell-depleted T cells, or PBMCs; the material itself was cDNA or gDNA.

This CDR3 has 13 residues. Germline-derived CDR1 and CDR2 are SGDLS and YYNGEE. The V and J ends lost 4 bases and 4 bases respectively, with 9 bases between them. Only in-frame clones appear in the TCRdb table, and some are missing; sequencing was by immunoSEQ multiplex PCR. The sample records around 250,000 clones, 84% being singletons. Specimen: peripheral blood. The chain joins TRBV9 to TRBJ2-1; D is possibly TRBD2 (6 bases). This TCR was recovered from a woman between 40 and 55 years old who had recovered from COVID-19. Here the CDR3 reads CASSRGTYNEQFF. DNA of the CDR3: TGTGCCAGCAGCCGGGGGACTTACAATGAGCAGTTCTTC. The entire variable domain, with the rest obtained from reference TRBV9 and TRBJ2-1, is as follows: DSGVTQTPKHLITATGQRVTLRCSPRSGDLSVYWYQQSLDQGLQFLIQYYNGEERAKGNILERFSAQQFPDLHSELNLSSLELGDSALYFCASSRGTYNEQFFGPGTRLTVL.